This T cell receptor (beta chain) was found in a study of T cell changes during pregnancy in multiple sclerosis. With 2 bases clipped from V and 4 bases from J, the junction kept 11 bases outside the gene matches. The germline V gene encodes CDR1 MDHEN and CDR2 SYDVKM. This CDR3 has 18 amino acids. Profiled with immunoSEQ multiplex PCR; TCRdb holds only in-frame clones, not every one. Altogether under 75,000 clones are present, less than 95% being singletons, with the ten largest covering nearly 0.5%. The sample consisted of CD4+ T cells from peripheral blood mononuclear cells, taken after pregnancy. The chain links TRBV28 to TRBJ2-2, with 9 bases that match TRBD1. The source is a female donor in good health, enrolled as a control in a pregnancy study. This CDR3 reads CASSLRDRALLGTGELFF. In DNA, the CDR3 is TGTGCCAGCAGTTTAAGGGACAGGGCTCTTCTGGGCACCGGGGAGCTGTTTTTT.